This T cell receptor beta chain was retrieved from a study of CD4 T cells in relation to SARS-CoV-2 and coronaviruses. This clone was observed a handful of times. The antigen remains undetermined. CD4+ T cells from unexposed donors were obtained before the COVID-19 pandemic (2011-2018). After roughly ten days of culture, CD4+ T cells were isolated. The CDR3 contains 15 residues. CDR1 is SEHNR, CDR2 FQNEAQ, per germline (reference sequence). V lost 2 bases to trimming and J lost 3 bases, with 10 bases between them. Clones were read by immunoSEQ multiplex PCR, and TCRdb kept only the in-frame ones, dropping some. The sample gives just under 20,000 clones, 70% to 75% of which show up once; about a fifth is in the top ten.

Input material: CD4+ T cells from PBMCs, cultured in vitro. This clonotype was sampled from a human donor in good health. V and J are TRBV7-9 and TRBJ1-4; D is undetermined. For the CDR3, the DNA is TGTGCCAGCAGCTTAATGGGAGACGCTAATGAAAAACTGTTTTTT. Translated: CASSLMGDANEKLFF.